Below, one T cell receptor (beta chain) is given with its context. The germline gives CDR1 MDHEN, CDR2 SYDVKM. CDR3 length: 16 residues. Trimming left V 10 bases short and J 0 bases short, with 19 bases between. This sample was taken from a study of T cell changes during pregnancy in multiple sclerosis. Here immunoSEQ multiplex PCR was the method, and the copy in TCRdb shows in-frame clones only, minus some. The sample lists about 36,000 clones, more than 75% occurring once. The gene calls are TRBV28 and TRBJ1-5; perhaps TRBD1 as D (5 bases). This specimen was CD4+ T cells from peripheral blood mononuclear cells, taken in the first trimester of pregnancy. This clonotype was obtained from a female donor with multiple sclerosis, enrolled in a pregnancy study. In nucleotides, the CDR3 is TGTGCCACTACCGTTGGGGGGGGAATTAGCAATCAGCCCCAGCATTTT. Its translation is CATTVGGGISNQPQHF.